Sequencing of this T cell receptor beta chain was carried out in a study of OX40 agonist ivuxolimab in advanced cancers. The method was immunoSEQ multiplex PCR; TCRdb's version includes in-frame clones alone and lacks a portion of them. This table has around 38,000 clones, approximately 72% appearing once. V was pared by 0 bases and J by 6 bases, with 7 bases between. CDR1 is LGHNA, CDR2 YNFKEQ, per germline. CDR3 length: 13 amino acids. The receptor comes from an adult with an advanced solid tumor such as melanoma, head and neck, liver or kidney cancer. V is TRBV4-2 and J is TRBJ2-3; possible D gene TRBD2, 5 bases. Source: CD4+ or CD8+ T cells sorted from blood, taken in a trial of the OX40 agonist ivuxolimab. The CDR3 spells CASSQDPGDTQYF. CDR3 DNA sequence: TGTGCCAGCAGCCAAGATCCGGGGGATACGCAGTATTTT.